This TCR beta chain was observed in a study of blood T cell repertoires in COVID-19. At the level of the study: The United States, Italy and Spain supplied acute and convalescent COVID-19 samples. PBMCs, B-cell-depleted T cells, or T cells were the source of the cDNA or gDNA that made up the material.

CDR1 and CDR2 from the germline V gene are ENHRY and SYGVKD. The CDR3 extends over 13 amino acids. After removal of 7 bases from V and 6 bases from J, the junction contained 4 bases not matched to a gene. Authors' data handling: Amplification from reference gene primers served as the basis for estimated nucleated cell counts. Method: immunoSEQ multiplex PCR; TCRdb's copy keeps in-frame clones and lacks some. D and trimming were read from the DNA, whereas the V and J calls and clone size are those reported in that table. Of approximately 45,000 clones detected, approximately 86% appear once; the ten largest clones hold 5%.

What was sequenced was peripheral blood. The genes are TRBV10-3 and TRBJ2-3; 10 nucleotides line up with TRBD2. This sequence was found in a man aged 35 to 55 with active COVID-19. Written as DNA, the CDR3 is TGTGCCATCACTAGCGGGAGCCCGGATACGCAGTATTTT. Amino acids: CAITSGSPDTQYF.